This passage covers 17 T cell receptor beta chains from one sample sequenced in a study of human CD8 memory T cell subsets. TCR beta was sequenced from UMI-tagged 5' RACE libraries. TCRdb processed the 5' RACE reads again and assigns one entry to each CDR3 protein, with no DNA. This sample's clone table lists around 19,000 distinct CDR3 sequences. The sequenced material came from CD8+ stem-like memory T cells (TSCM and TCM) sorted from PBMCs. Subset here: stem-like memory CD8 T cells (TSTEM), CCR7+ PD-1- TIGIT-. The receptors shown here come from a human donor in good health.

The gene calls are TRBV10-2 and TRBJ2-7; TCRdb gives TRBD1 as the D gene, but with no DNA this cannot be confirmed. CDR1 and CDR2 from the germline V gene are WSHSY and SAAADI. The CDR3 length is 16 residues. The CDR3 loop is CASISSSGTQPYEQYF.

Considering frequency, this clonotype is medium-sized (0.01 to 0.1%). V gene TRBV5-4 combines with J gene TRBJ2-7; without DNA, the TCRdb call of TRBD1 cannot be checked. Germline CDR1 is SGHNT and CDR2 is YYREEE (reference sequence). The CDR3 has 15 residues. The CDR3 protein is CASSRSGGREGEQYF.

The V call is TRBV7-6, the J call TRBJ2-1. The CDR3 is made up of 13 amino acids. Germline V gene data show CDR1 as SGHVS and CDR2 as FNYEAQ. The CDR3 here is CASSLASYNEQFF. Full variable domain (missing parts from reference TRBV7-6 and TRBJ2-1): GAGVSQSPRYKVTKRGQDVALRCDPISGHVSLYWYRQALGQGPEFLTYFNYEAQQDKSGLPNDRFSAERPEGSISTLTIQRTEQRDSAMYRCASSLASYNEQFFGPGTRLTVL.

The chain carries TRBV20-1 and TRBJ2-7. The V gene's germline CDR1 is DFQATT and CDR2 SNEGSKA (reference sequence). The CDR3 sequence is 14 residues long. The CDR3 sequence is CSAKAVQGTYEQYF.

This rearrangement joins TRBV29-1 to TRBJ2-5; TCRdb proposes TRBD2, but this gene call is untestable without DNA. In germline, CDR1 is SQVTM, CDR2 ANQGSEA. The CDR3 contains 18 residues. The CDR3 sequence: CSVEDPPGRAGKGETQYF.

This rearrangement joins TRBV28 to TRBJ2-3; the TCRdb D gene call, TRBD2, has no DNA to confirm it. This CDR3 region has 17 residues. Germline V gene sequence: CDR1 MDHEN, CDR2 SYDVKM. The CDR3 loop is CASSLYLARASTDTQYF. The variable domain in full, completed from reference TRBV28 and TRBJ2-3, reads DVKVTQSSRYLVKRTGEKVFLECVQDMDHENMFWYRQDPGLGLRLIYFSYDVKMKEKGDIPEGYSVSREKKERFSLILESASTNQTSMYLCASSLYLARASTDTQYFGPGTRLTVL.

The chain carries TRBV4-2 and TRBJ2-7. The CDR3 runs to 13 residues. CDR1 is LGHNA, CDR2 YNFKEQ, per germline. CDR3 protein: CASSPSGSYEQYF.

The rearrangement uses TRBV5-4 and TRBJ1-1. Germline assignment: CDR1 SGHNT and CDR2 YYREEE (reference sequence). The CDR3 is made up of 15 amino acids. This chain's CDR3 is CASSLEEQLNTEAFF.

The rearrangement joins TRBV29-1 to TRBJ1-2; TCRdb selects TRBD1, and the lack of DNA leaves this call unchecked. The CDR3 length is 12 residues. Germline V lookup: CDR1 SQVTM, CDR2 ANQGSEA. The CDR3 protein is CSVRSGDYGYTF. Full variable domain (outside the CDR3, taken from reference TRBV29-1 and TRBJ1-2): SAVISQKPSRDICQRGTSLTIQCQVDSQVTMMFWYRQQPGQSLTLIATANQGSEATYESGFVIDKFPISRPNLTFSTLTVSNMSPEDSSIYLCSVRSGDYGYTFGSGTRLTVV.

The genes are TRBV29-1 and TRBJ2-7; TCRdb designates TRBD1, a call that cannot be tested without DNA. The CDR3 extends over 15 amino acids. Per the germline V gene, CDR1 is SQVTM and CDR2 is ANQGSEA. The CDR3 is CSVEDPTDLSGEQYF.

The chain carries TRBV5-1 and TRBJ2-7; TCRdb designates TRBD1, a call that cannot be tested without DNA. Germline assignment: CDR1 SGHRS and CDR2 YFSETQ. This CDR3 region has 16 residues. The chain's CDR3 is CASSSPRQGRSYEQYF.

The CDR3 spells CASSDPGSDGYTF. The chain recombines TRBV28 with TRBJ1-2; TCRdb selects TRBD1, and the lack of DNA leaves this call unchecked. CDR3 length equals 13 residues. Germline V lookup: CDR1 MDHEN, CDR2 SYDVKM.

The V call is TRBV5-1, the J call TRBJ1-2; the D gene TCRdb calls, TRBD1, cannot be checked with no DNA. The CDR3 has 13 amino acids. Germline V gives CDR1 SGHRS, CDR2 YFSETQ. CDR3 loop: CASSLTGGASYTF. The variable domain in full, completed from reference TRBV5-1 and TRBJ1-2, reads KAGVTQTPRYLIKTRGQQVTLSCSPISGHRSVSWYQQTPGQGLQFLFEYFSETQRNKGNFPGRFSGRQFSNSRSEMNVSTLELGDSALYLCASSLTGGASYTFGSGTRLTVV.

This sequence joins TRBV5-4 and TRBJ2-7. Per germline, CDR1 SGHNT and CDR2 YYREEE (reference sequence). The CDR3 sequence is 15 residues long. CDR3 residues: CASSFVSGDAYEQYF.

The chain links TRBV10-3 to TRBJ1-1. Looked up from germline, CDR1 is ENHRY and CDR2 is SYGVKD. This CDR3 region has 16 residues. The CDR3 sequence is CAISESKVGRNTEAFF.

J is TRBJ2-7 and V is TRBV28. Germline loops: CDR1 MDHEN, CDR2 SYDVKM. The CDR3 length is 13 residues. The CDR3 loop reads CASSSEGSYEQYF.

This chain links TRBV18 with TRBJ2-3; no DNA is available, so the TRBD1 call from TCRdb remains unchecked. The CDR3 is 14 residues long. Germline assignment: CDR1 KGHSH and CDR2 LQKENI. The CDR3 sequence is CASSPGGMADTQYF.